This entry lists 8 T cell receptor beta chains sequenced from one sample in a study of vaccination and CD4 T cells after COVID-19. These receptors are not linked to any known antigen. At the Johns Hopkins FTIC core, DNA taken from cultured CD4+ T cells was sequenced by way of the Oncomine TCR Beta short-read assay. TCRdb re-called the PCR reads through MiXCR, storing one row per CDR3 protein. This table holds 20,000 to 25,000 distinct CDR3 sequences, 50% found once. Treatment: 10-day PBMC culture with coronavirus spike peptide pools or control peptides (ViraFEST assay). Specimen: CD4+ T cells from blood, cultured in vitro. The origin of the receptors is a human donor who had recovered from COVID-19.

This sequence joins TRBV3-1 and TRBJ1-2; perhaps TRBD1 as D (6 bases). The ends were cut back, 5 bases at V and 4 bases at J, with 11 bases in the middle. CDR1 LGHDT and CDR2 YNNKEL come from the germline V gene (reference sequence). This CDR3 is 13 amino acids long. The CDR3 DNA is TGTGCCAGCAGCATCGGACAGACCTATGGCTACACCTTC. Protein product: CASSIGQTYGYTF.

CDR3 region: CASSQRTGVIWDVLTF. The CDR3 DNA reads as TGTGCCAGCAGCCAACGCACAGGGGTGATTTGGGACGTCCTGACTTTC. The chain couples TRBV14 to TRBJ2-6; TRBD1 aligns across 7 bases. Germline loops: CDR1 SGHDN, CDR2 FVKESK. The CDR3 is made up of 16 amino acids. With 2 bases clipped from V and 11 bases from J, the junction kept 12 bases outside the gene matches.

This clonotype was observed a handful of times. This chain links TRBV6-1 with TRBJ1-6; 9 nucleotides align to TRBD1. The CDR3 is 15 amino acids. CDR1 is MNHNS, CDR2 SASEGT, per germline. Unmatched junction bases numbered 7, after V lost 6 bases and J lost 7 bases. The CDR3 nucleotides are TGTGCCAGCAGGAGGACAGGGGCGGAGAATTCACCCCTCCACTTT. As protein: CASRRTGAENSPLHF.

This clonotype appeared once. This chain connects TRBV6-5 to TRBJ1-1, with a tentative D call TRBD1 (6 bases). Between the trimmed V and J ends, which lost 3 bases and 4 bases, there was a span of 24 bases. This CDR3 has 18 amino acids. CDR1 and CDR2 (germline): MNHEY, SVGAGI. The CDR3 DNA reads as TGTGCCAGCAGTTATCACCCCCCCAACCGACAGGTGACCACTGAAGCTTTCTTT. It specifies CASSYHPPNRQVTTEAFF.

This clonotype was counted a few times. V is TRBV20-1 and J is TRBJ1-1; TRBD1 aligns across 8 bases. The CDR3 sequence is 13 residues long. The J segment lost 6 bases and the V segment lost 2 bases, leaving 5 bases of the junction unmatched. The V gene's germline CDR1 is DFQATT and CDR2 SNEGSKA (reference sequence). The CDR3 coding sequence is TGCAGTGCTAGAAGCGTGACAGGGGCTGAAGCTTTCTTT. Its protein product is CSARSVTGAEAFF.

The J gene is TRBJ1-5, the V gene TRBV6-5; weak D call: TRBD1 (6 bases). Trimming removed 4 bases from V and 8 bases from J, with 12 bases in between. The CDR3 consists of 13 residues. Germline lookup yields CDR1 MNHEY and CDR2 SVGAGI. The CDR3 DNA reads TGTGCCAGCAGTTGGGCAGGGGCTGAGCCCCAGCATTTT. Residues: CASSWAGAEPQHF.

The rearrangement uses TRBV6-2 or TRBV6-3 and TRBJ2-2; 10 bases agree with TRBD2. The CDR3 spans 14 residues. The V gene's germline CDR1 is MNHEY and CDR2 SVGEGT. The J segment lost 4 bases and the V segment lost 8 bases, leaving 4 bases of the junction unmatched. The CDR3 bases are TGTGCCAGCCGGACTAGCGGAACCACCGGGGAGCTGTTTTTT. It yields the protein CASRTSGTTGELFF.

This rearrangement joins TRBV19 to TRBJ2-2, with 9 positions matching TRBD1. In germline, CDR1 is LNHDA, CDR2 SQIVND (reference sequence). Trimming took 5 bases from V and 4 from J; bases not matched to a gene: 5. CDR3 length equals 15 residues. The CDR3 region is CASSGRTGVTGELFF. In DNA form, the CDR3 reads TGTGCCAGTAGTGGCCGGACAGGGGTCACCGGGGAGCTGTTTTTT. The whole variable domain, filled in from reference TRBV19 and TRBJ2-2, reads DGGITQSPKYLFRKEGQNVTLSCEQNLNHDAMYWYRQDPGQGLRLIYYSQIVNDFQKGDIAEGYSVSREKKESFPLTVTSAQKNPTAFYLCASSGRTGVTGELFFGEGSRLTVL.